The 29 T cell receptor beta chains presented below share a single source sample, sequenced in a study of Graves' ophthalmopathy and Graves' hyperthyroidism. Amplification targeted the TCR beta CDR3 regions, with RNA transcripts as the source material. The authors performed first-round RT-PCR with HTBI primers and then a second-round multiplex PCR. TCRdb analysed the multiplex PCR reads with MiXCR anew, one entry per CDR3 protein. The sample lists 200,000 to 250,000 distinct CDR3 sequences, about 22% seen once, with about 40% in the top ten. The sequenced material came from peripheral blood. The receptors were gathered from a woman in her fifties or sixties with Graves' ophthalmopathy.

This chain links TRBV29-1 with TRBJ2-2; no firm D call. The germline V and J ends were trimmed by 4 bases and 7 bases, with 10 bases remaining between them. The CDR3 totals 12 residues. Germline CDR1 is SQVTM and CDR2 is ANQGSEA. The CDR3 loop is CSVGVKIGELFF. As DNA, the CDR3 is TGCAGCGTTGGGGTTAAAATCGGGGAGCTGTTTTTT.

Ten or more counts support this clonotype. The chain combines TRBV15 with TRBJ1-5; TRBD1 is a possible D gene (5 bases). Germline CDR1 is LNHNV and CDR2 is YYDKDF (reference sequence). The CDR3 covers 16 residues. Trimming left V 1 base short and J 2 bases short, with 12 bases between. The CDR3 here is CATSRVGGGGNQPQHF. The CDR3 DNA reads TGTGCCACCAGCAGAGTGGGGGGAGGAGGCAATCAGCCCCAGCATTTT.

This clonotype has ten or more counts. The V and J genes are TRBV6-5 and TRBJ2-7; 7 positions match TRBD2. CDR1 is MNHEY, CDR2 SVGAGI, per germline. The CDR3 loop spans 16 amino acids. V trimming: 4 bases; J trimming: 3 bases; junction bases outside the gene matches: 12. The CDR3 nucleotides are TGTGCCAGCAGTTCCGGGGGTCTAGCGGCGTTCTACGAGCAGTACTTC. It specifies CASSSGGLAAFYEQYF.

This clonotype was found a few times. CDR3 residues: CASKWGAEAFF. The CDR3 DNA sequence: TGTGCCAGCAAGTGGGGTGCTGAAGCTTTCTTT. The rearrangement uses TRBV27 and TRBJ1-1; D ambiguous. V lost 7 bases, J lost 6 bases, and 9 bases lay in between. Germline CDR1 MNHEY, CDR2 SMNVEV (reference sequence). The CDR3 length is 11 residues.

This clonotype was detected ten times or more. This chain links TRBV19 with TRBJ2-7, with TRBD2 identical over 11 bases. This CDR3 has 15 amino acids. Germline V gene data show CDR1 as LNHDA and CDR2 as SQIVND (reference sequence). After removal of 6 bases from V and 0 bases from J, the junction contained 4 bases not matched to a gene. The CDR3 bases are TGTGCCAGTAGCGGACTAGCGGGTAGCTCCTACGAGCAGTACTTC. Residues: CASSGLAGSSYEQYF.

This clonotype was observed many times. One junction end does not reproduce the germline sequence, and a read error may be involved. The CDR3 nucleotides read TGTGCCACCAGTTATTTTGCCCGGAACACTGAAGCTTTCTTT. It translates to CATSYFARNTEAFF. V is TRBV24-1 and J is TRBJ1-1; D remains ambiguous. CDR1 and CDR2 (germline): KGHDR, SFDVKD. The CDR3 is made up of 14 amino acids.

This clonotype appeared once. V is TRBV12-3 or TRBV12-4 and J is TRBJ1-5, with TRBD1 matching 7 bases. The CDR3 extends over 17 amino acids. Trimming removed 3 bases from V and 6 bases from J; junction bases left unmatched: 14. CDR3: CASSFILTTGYVQPQHF. CDR3 DNA: TGTGCCAGCAGTTTTATATTAACGACAGGGTACGTTCAGCCCCAGCATTTT.

This clonotype was found many times. The chain combines TRBV7-2 with TRBJ2-5; the D is unclear. CDR1 is SGHTA and CDR2 is FQGNSA in the germline V gene. The CDR3 length is 15 residues. Trimming pared 1 base from V and 4 bases from J, leaving 13 bases between. The CDR3 DNA follows: TGTGCCAGCAGCTTAGGATCGGTATATGCAGAGACCCAGTACTTC. Translated: CASSLGSVYAETQYF.

The chain joins TRBV27 to TRBJ2-5; TRBD2 agrees at 11 bases. Germline CDR1 and CDR2: MNHEY and SMNVEV (reference sequence). CDR3 length equals 18 residues. With V trimmed by 5 bases and J by 4 bases, 15 bases remained unmatched. CDR3 amino acids: CASSTSLAGAFPLETQYF. The DNA for the CDR3 is TGTGCCAGCAGTACGTCACTAGCGGGAGCGTTTCCGTTAGAGACCCAGTACTTC.

This chain links TRBV20-1 with TRBJ1-1; 7 positions match TRBD1. Germline V lookup: CDR1 DFQATT, CDR2 SNEGSKA (reference sequence). The CDR3 runs to 14 residues. The ends lost 5 bases at V and 6 bases at J; junction bases unmatched: 12. As DNA, the CDR3 is TGCAGTGCTGAGACAGGGAGTAATTTCGCTGAAGCTTTCTTT. This encodes CSAETGSNFAEAFF.

At least ten counts were recorded for this clonotype. The CDR3 DNA sequence: TGTGCCAGCAGGGATGGGAGTAAGGGAATGCAGTACTTC. It encodes CASRDGSKGMQYF. This chain joins TRBV2 and TRBJ2-7; the D gene is possibly TRBD2 (5 bases). Germline V gene data show CDR1 as SNHLY and CDR2 as FYNNEI. Deletions cut 6 bases from V and 9 bases from J, with 18 bases between. The CDR3 loop spans 13 amino acids.

This clonotype has just a few counts. This sequence joins TRBV4-1 and TRBJ2-2; weak D call: TRBD2 (7 bases). The CDR3 spans 16 residues. Trimming pared 6 bases from V and 3 bases from J, leaving 17 bases between. Germline values: CDR1 MGHRA, CDR2 YSYEKL. The CDR3 here is CASRRGGSRDTGELFF. The CDR3 DNA reads TGCGCCAGCAGGAGGGGGGGGAGCCGAGACACCGGGGAGCTGTTTTTT.

The sample holds many counts of this clonotype. The chain recombines TRBV5-1 with TRBJ2-2; TRBD2 agrees at 11 bases. The germline V gene has CDR1 SGHRS and CDR2 YFSETQ. After removal of 3 bases from V and 4 bases from J, the junction contained 2 bases not matched to a gene. The CDR3 has 15 amino acids. CDR3 loop: CASSSGLAATGELFF. The CDR3 region has the DNA TGCGCCAGCAGCTCGGGACTAGCGGCCACCGGGGAGCTGTTTTTT.

Ten or more counts support this clonotype. In DNA, the CDR3 is TGTGCCTGGAGCGCAGGACTTAGCAATCAGCCCCAGCATTTT. Protein product: CAWSAGLSNQPQHF. This sequence joins TRBV30 and TRBJ1-5; D not certain. The CDR3 spans 14 residues. The germline CDR1 and CDR2 sequences are GTSNPN and SVGIG (reference sequence). V lost 3 bases, J lost 0 bases, and 9 bases lay in between.

This clonotype has at least ten counts. The genes are TRBV7-8 and TRBJ2-5; the match to TRBD1 covers 11 bases. The CDR3 spans 20 residues. Germline V gives CDR1 SGHVS, CDR2 FQNEAQ. The junction had 18 bases not matched to a gene; V was cut back by 0 bases and J by 6 bases. The CDR3 region is CASSLAQGQGGAGASKTQYF. CDR3 DNA: TGTGCCAGCAGCTTAGCCCAGGGACAGGGGGGGGCGGGAGCGTCAAAGACCCAGTACTTC.

This clonotype was found many times. The rearrangement links TRBV29-1 to TRBJ1-1; 7 bases are shared with TRBD1. This CDR3 comprises 12 residues. J gave up 1 base and V 7 bases, and 3 bases lay outside the gene matches. Germline CDR1 SQVTM, CDR2 ANQGSEA. CDR3 region: CSAGTENTEAFF. In nucleotides, the CDR3 is TGCAGCGCCGGGACAGAGAACACTGAAGCTTTCTTT.

This clonotype has ten or more counts. V gene TRBV11-2 combines with J gene TRBJ2-5; 13 bases line up with TRBD2. The V gene's germline CDR1 is SGHAT and CDR2 FQNNGV. There are 16 residues in the CDR3. Losses at the gene ends were 3 bases for V and 5 bases for J; bases not matched to a gene: 6. The CDR3 bases are TGTGCCAGCAGCTTCCGGACTAGCGGGAGCGGCGAGACCCAGTACTTC. Its translation: CASSFRTSGSGETQYF.

The sample holds many counts of this clonotype. DNA of the CDR3: TGTGCCAGCAGGCAGGGGAACACTGAAGCTTTCTTT. Protein product: CASRQGNTEAFF. V usage is TRBV25-1 and J usage is TRBJ1-1; TRBD1 might be the D (5 bases). Germline loops: CDR1 MGHDK, CDR2 SYGVNS. V was cut by 6 bases and J by 1 base, with 6 bases left in between. The CDR3 sequence is 12 residues long.

This clonotype was seen many times. The chain recombines TRBV29-1 with TRBJ1-2; 10 nucleotides agree with TRBD1. V lost 7 bases to trimming and J lost 7 bases; unmatched junction nucleotides: 12. CDR1 is SQVTM, CDR2 ANQGSEA, per germline. The CDR3 runs 14 residues. The CDR3: CSAPTGTGVFGYTF. CDR3 DNA: TGCAGCGCGCCGACCGGGACAGGGGTTTTTGGCTACACCTTC.

This clonotype was seen many times. This chain connects TRBV6-5 to TRBJ1-1; D gene ambiguous. Trimming cost V 3 bases and J 6 bases, with 8 bases left between them. The CDR3 sequence is 12 residues long. Germline V lookup: CDR1 MNHEY, CDR2 SVGAGI. The CDR3: CASSYFTAEAFF. In DNA form, the CDR3 reads TGTGCCAGCAGTTATTTCACAGCTGAAGCTTTCTTT.

This clonotype was recorded many times. The genes are TRBV20-1 and TRBJ1-1; tentatively, D is TRBD1 (5 bases). Germline V gene lookup returns CDR1 DFQATT and CDR2 SNEGSKA (reference sequence). Trimming stripped 3 bases from V and 2 bases from J, with 13 bases between. This CDR3 contains 14 residues. The DNA of the CDR3 is TGCAGTGCTAGGGACACTGGGCTAAACACTGAAGCTTTCTTT. The encoded protein is CSARDTGLNTEAFF.

About this clonotype: An end of the junction does not agree with germline; a read error may underlie this. This rearrangement joins TRBV6-1 to TRBJ2-5, with D tentatively TRBD2 (5 bases). The CDR3 has 13 amino acids. Germline assignment: CDR1 MNHNS and CDR2 SASEGT. For the CDR3, the DNA is TGTGCCATCAGTGGCACTAGTACGGAGACCCAGTACTTC. Amino acids: CAISGTSTETQYF.

This clonotype has ten or more counts. The V call is TRBV10-3, the J call TRBJ1-1; 8 bases align to TRBD1. The germline gives CDR1 ENHRY, CDR2 SYGVKD. Trimming cost V 4 bases and J 4 bases; bases outside gene matches: 8. The CDR3 length is 15 residues. The CDR3 spells CAISVREQGVTEAFF. In DNA form, the CDR3 reads TGTGCCATCAGTGTGAGGGAACAGGGGGTCACTGAAGCTTTCTTT.

CDR3 bases: TGTGCCAGCAGTCGACTCTTGGGGGTTGGGGAGACCCAGTACTTC. This sequence encodes CASSRLLGVGETQYF. The chain combines TRBV27 with TRBJ2-5, with D perhaps assigned TRBD1 or TRBD2 (5 bases each). Germline CDR1 is MNHEY and CDR2 is SMNVEV (reference sequence). This CDR3 has 15 amino acids. The V end lost 5 bases, the J end lost 5 bases, and 18 bases lay between the germline ends.

In this sample, this clonotype turned up many times. The J gene is TRBJ2-5, the V gene TRBV12-3 or TRBV12-4; the match to TRBD2 covers 8 bases. The CDR3 extends over 13 amino acids. J gave up 5 bases and V 6 bases, and 5 bases lay outside the gene matches. DNA of the CDR3: TGTGCCAGCAGCTTCGGACTAGCCGAGACCCAGTACTTC. Its translation: CASSFGLAETQYF.

The CDR3 coding sequence is TGTGCCAGCATCTTGGGATGGCCCTTGGGCACAGATACGCAGTATTTT. Translation: CASILGWPLGTDTQYF. The J gene is TRBJ2-3, the V gene TRBV11-2, with D hard to call. V was trimmed by 7 bases and J by 1 base, leaving 18 bases between them. Germline CDR1 SGHAT, CDR2 FQNNGV. The CDR3 has 16 amino acids.

This clonotype was recorded many times. This rearrangement joins TRBV20-1 to TRBJ1-5, with TRBD1 matching 8 bases. Germline CDR1 DFQATT, CDR2 SNEGSKA (reference sequence). The CDR3 loop spans 12 amino acids. V shed 6 bases and J 4 bases; nucleotides not matched to a gene: 2. DNA for the CDR3: TGCAGTGCCAGGACAGGGAATCAGCCCCAGCATTTT. It translates to CSARTGNQPQHF.

This clonotype has more than one count but fewer than ten. The chain has TRBV24-1 and TRBJ1-2; a possible D gene is TRBD1 (6 bases). CDR3 size: 14 residues. The V and J ends lost 3 bases and 8 bases respectively, with 15 bases between them. CDR1 is KGHDR, CDR2 SFDVKD, per germline. CDR3 nucleotides: TGTGCCACCAGTGATCCGGACAGCACTATGGGCTACACCTTC. It translates to CATSDPDSTMGYTF.

This clonotype was seen at least ten times. This chain uses TRBV28 with TRBJ1-5, with unresolved D. V dropped 2 bases and J dropped 7 bases, with 6 bases sitting between them. The CDR3 covers 12 residues. The germline V gene encodes CDR1 MDHEN and CDR2 SYDVKM. The CDR3 DNA is TGTGCCAGCAGTTTAGCCCTACAGCCCCAGCATTTT. Amino acid sequence: CASSLALQPQHF.